This T cell receptor beta chain was captured in a study of OX40 agonist ivuxolimab in advanced cancers. Enrollment shut out patients with autoimmune disease history or systemic immunosuppression. CDR1 is SGHNT, CDR2 YYREEE, per germline (reference sequence). V lost 0 bases and J lost 6, with 10 bases in between. CDR3 size: 15 residues. Points from the study as a whole: CD8+ T cells were the subset that, on average, had more expanded clones than CD4+.

Only in-frame clones appear in the TCRdb table, and some are missing; sequencing was by immunoSEQ multiplex PCR. This table has approximately 70,000 clones, just over 85% appearing once. Points on this clone: The antigen is undetermined.

This clonotype was obtained from an adult with an advanced solid tumor such as melanoma, head and neck, liver or kidney cancer. Material: CD4+ or CD8+ T cells sorted from blood, obtained in a trial of the OX40 agonist ivuxolimab. The chain joins TRBV5-4 to TRBJ1-6; D gene uncertain. As DNA, the CDR3 is TGTGCCAGCAGCTTGGGCCCAGGTCCTAATTCACCCCTCCACTTT. Translation gives CASSLGPGPNSPLHF.